The sequence of this T cell receptor beta chain was determined in a study of T cells in tumors after PD-1 blockade (dated by TCRdb to between 2018 and 2021). In the study overall: Patients with prior checkpoint blockade, systemic immunosuppressant use, or recent radiotherapy or other anti-cancer therapy within 4 weeks were excluded. The study performed paired single-cell RNA and TCR sequencing on site-matched tumors from BCC or SCC patients before and after anti-PD-1 therapy. To compare clonotypes in blood and tumor, bulk TCR sequencing was done on 10 peripheral blood samples taken from a handful of patients. RECIST version 1.1 was used to assess clinical response. Pembrolizumab 200 mg every 3 weeks or cemiplimab 350 mg every 2 weeks was administered to patients. Some patients also continued taking vismodegib 150 mg daily during anti-PD-1 treatment. Peripheral blood samples averaged approximately 100,000 TCR templates (range roughly 24,679-257,772) and 36,536 unique clonotypes.

What the work shows at the level of the full study, not this receptor alone: The source of novel T cell clones was not identified and could include lymphoid organs or rare unexpanded clones within the tumor or its periphery. Roughly 38% of TCR clonotypes from the tumor were detected in blood, and certain novel exhausted tumor clones were present in blood collected before treatment, which suggests recruitment from the periphery.

Its CDR3 holds 13 amino acids, cysteine through phenylalanine. Just CDR3 DNA is preserved here, 39 bases in frame from base 1. In the case of this clone: What antigen it recognizes has not been identified. No per-base quality is available; no much larger clone lies one base away.

Taken with the paper, the label for time point translates to: before anti-PD-1 therapy. Genomic DNA extracted from tumor biopsies or peripheral blood was used for bulk TCRbeta sequencing, with input ranging from about 600 ng to 6,004 ng. Histologically proven advanced or metastatic basal or squamous cell carcinoma was present in all patients, all of whom were poor candidates for surgical resection. The basal cell carcinoma cohort comprised about a dozen patients, of whom 8 had bulk tumor TCR sequencing. Deep TCRbeta sequencing was performed with the immunoSEQ platform. Per the source publication's procedure: For further analysis, only productive rearrangements were exported out of the immunoSEQ Analyzer. T cell phenotypes were assigned to bulk TCRbeta clonotypes by matching the clonotypes to single-cell RNA+TCR-seq clones that had the same TCRbeta sequence. Clone enrichment in tumor was calculated as tumor frequency divided by PBMC frequency from bulk TCR sequencing. TCRs were grouped by GLIPH into specificity groups, defined as clusters of distinct TCRs likely recognizing common antigens via shared CDR3 motifs. In its TCRdb copy, this immuneACCESS table keeps in-frame sequences only and misses some clones. Where compared with another copy, unresolved V genes explain less than half of these, and the others have no known cause. The DNA gave D and trimming, while V, J and clone size come from that table. The sample data list 60,000 or so clones, and 80% of these were observed just once. The ten largest clones add up to over 10% of the sample.

The chain joins TRBV21-1 to TRBJ1-5; the table gives TRBD1 as D, unverified against the DNA. TRBV21-1 is assigned pseudogene status. The sequencing used PBMCs, collected before anti-PD-1 treatment. This TCR was recovered from a human donor with basal cell carcinoma. The base sequence is TGTGCCAGCAGCAACGAGGACAGGCAGCCCCAGCATTTT. Its protein reads: CASSNEDRQPQHF.